The next 8 T cell receptor beta chains were all read from a single sample in a study of T cells in Graves' hyperthyroidism and ophthalmopathy (dated by TCRdb to between 2019 and 2020). Library preparation used multiplex PCR. Instrument used: Illumina HiSeq 2000. The TCR beta CDR3 regions were amplified from the RNA transcripts. For the first round of RT-PCR on the TCR CDR3, the HTBI primer set was used together with the Qiagen OneStep RT-PCR kit. Through fastp at Q25 and MiXCR, TCRdb rebuilt clones from the public reads, retaining in-frame beta chains. CDR3 protein sequences are deduplicated, and each keeps its most common genes and DNA. The sample includes 500,000 to 800,000 distinct CDR3 sequences, with roughly 15% observed a single time. The ten largest account for roughly an eighth of the sample. The source material was blood. These TCRs come from a woman aged 45-59 years with Graves' ophthalmopathy.

The chain is built from TRBV20-1 and TRBJ2-3; 12 bases agree with TRBD2. Germline V gene data show CDR1 as DFQATT and CDR2 as SNEGSKA (reference sequence). V was pared by 3 bases and J by 2 bases, with 9 bases of the junction left unmatched. This CDR3 is built from 17 residues. The CDR3 loop is CSARGGLAGGDTDTQYF. The DNA for the CDR3 is TGCAGTGCTAGGGGGGGGCTAGCGGGAGGGGACACAGATACGCAGTATTTT.

The V and J genes are TRBV4-3 and TRBJ2-1; possible D gene TRBD2, 7 bases. V was shortened by 1 base and J by 14 bases, with 18 bases between the two germline ends. The CDR3 totals 14 residues. Germline V CDR1 and CDR2: LGHNA, YSLEER. The CDR3 protein is CASSQARGLGGKFF. The CDR3 bases are TGCGCCAGCAGCCAAGCCCGTGGACTAGGGGGGAAGTTCTTC.

DNA of the CDR3: TGCAGTGCTAGAGAATTGCCCGCCCGCTCCGGGACTAGCGGATACGAGCAGTACTTC. Translated, it gives CSARELPARSGTSGYEQYF. The J gene is TRBJ2-7, the V gene TRBV20-1; 11 bases are a match to TRBD2. Germline trimming cut 0 bases from V and 4 bases from J; bases unmatched to any gene: 17. Germline V gene data show CDR1 as DFQATT and CDR2 as SNEGSKA (reference sequence). The CDR3 spans 19 residues.

V usage is TRBV18 and J usage is TRBJ2-3; TRBD1 matches 9 bases. This CDR3 region has 16 residues. J lost 2 bases, V lost 4 bases, and 7 bases had no gene match. Germline CDR1 and CDR2: KGHSH and LQKENI. The DNA for the CDR3 is TGTGCCAGCTCACGCTCACAGGGGGCAACCACAGATACGCAGTATTTT. Translated: CASSRSQGATTDTQYF.

The V and J genes are TRBV12-3 or TRBV12-4 and TRBJ2-1; 8 bases agree with TRBD1. The V and J ends lost 5 bases and 2 bases, in that order; junction bases with no gene match: 8. CDR3 length: 16 amino acids. In DNA, the CDR3 is TGTGCCAGCAGTCCTACAGGGGGTACTACCTACAATGAGCAGTTCTTC. It yields the protein CASSPTGGTTYNEQFF.

This clonotype occurred many times. This chain joins TRBV12-3 or TRBV12-4 and TRBJ1-4; a possible D gene is TRBD1 (6 bases). The CDR3 runs 17 residues. V was pared by 4 bases and J by 6 bases, with 21 bases between. The CDR3 is CASSSGGRHPPDEKLFF. In nucleotides, the CDR3 is TGTGCCAGCAGTTCGGGGGGCAGGCACCCTCCTGATGAAAAACTGTTTTTT.

This clonotype was seen ten or more times. The chain has TRBV7-9 and TRBJ1-6; D remains unclear. V lost 4 bases, J lost 10 bases, and 8 bases lay in between. The CDR3 is 12 residues long. Germline V gives CDR1 SEHNR, CDR2 FQNEAQ (reference sequence). Written as DNA, the CDR3 is TGTGCCAGCAGCTCGATACGCTCACCCCTCCACTTT. Amino acid sequence: CASSSIRSPLHF.

This clonotype has at least ten counts. This chain joins TRBV13 and TRBJ2-7; D remains ambiguous. This CDR3 is built from 12 residues. Trimming stripped 2 bases from V and 2 bases from J, with 4 bases between. The germline V gene encodes CDR1 PRHDT and CDR2 FYEKMQ (reference sequence). CDR3 sequence (DNA): TGTGCCAGCAGCTTAACCCCCTACGAGCAGTACTTC. It is translated as CASSLTPYEQYF.